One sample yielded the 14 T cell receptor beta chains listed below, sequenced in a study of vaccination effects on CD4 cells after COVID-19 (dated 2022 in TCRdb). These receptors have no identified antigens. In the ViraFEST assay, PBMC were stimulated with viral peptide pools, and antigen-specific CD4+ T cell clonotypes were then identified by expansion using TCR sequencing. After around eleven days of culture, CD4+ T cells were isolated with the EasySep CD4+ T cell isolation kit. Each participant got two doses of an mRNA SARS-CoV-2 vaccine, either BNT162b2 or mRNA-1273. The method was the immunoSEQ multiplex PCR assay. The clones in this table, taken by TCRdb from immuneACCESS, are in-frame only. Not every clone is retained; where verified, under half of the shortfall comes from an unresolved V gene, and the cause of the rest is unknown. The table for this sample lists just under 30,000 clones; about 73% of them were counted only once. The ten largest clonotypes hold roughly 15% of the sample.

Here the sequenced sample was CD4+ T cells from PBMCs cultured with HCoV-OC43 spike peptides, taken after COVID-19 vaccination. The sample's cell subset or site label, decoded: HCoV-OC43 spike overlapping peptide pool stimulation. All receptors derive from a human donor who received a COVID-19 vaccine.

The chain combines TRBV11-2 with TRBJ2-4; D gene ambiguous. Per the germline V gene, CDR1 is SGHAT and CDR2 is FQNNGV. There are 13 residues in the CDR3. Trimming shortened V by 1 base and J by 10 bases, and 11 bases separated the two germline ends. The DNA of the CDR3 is TGTGCCAGCAGCTTAGTCCCAGGCCAAATTCAGTACTTC. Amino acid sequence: CASSLVPGQIQYF.

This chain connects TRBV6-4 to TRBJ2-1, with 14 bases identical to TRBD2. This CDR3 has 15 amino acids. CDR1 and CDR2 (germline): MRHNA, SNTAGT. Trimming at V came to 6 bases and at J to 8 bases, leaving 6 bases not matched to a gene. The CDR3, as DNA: TGTGCCAGCAGACCGGGACTAGCGGGAGTGGATGAGCAGTTCTTC. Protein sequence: CASRPGLAGVDEQFF.

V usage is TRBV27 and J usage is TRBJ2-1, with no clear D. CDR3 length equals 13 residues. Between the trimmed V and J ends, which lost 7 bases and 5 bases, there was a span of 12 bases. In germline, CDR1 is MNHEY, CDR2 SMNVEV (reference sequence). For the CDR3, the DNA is TGTGCCAGCACCAAGGAGCGAAACAATGAGCAGTTCTTC. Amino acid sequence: CASTKERNNEQFF.

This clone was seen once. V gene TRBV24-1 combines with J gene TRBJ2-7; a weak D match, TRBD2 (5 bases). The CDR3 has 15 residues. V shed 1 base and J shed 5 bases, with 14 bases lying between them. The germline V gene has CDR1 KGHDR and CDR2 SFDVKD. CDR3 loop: CATSDFQRARDEQYF. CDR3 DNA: TGTGCCACCAGTGATTTTCAGAGGGCCCGGGACGAGCAGTACTTC.

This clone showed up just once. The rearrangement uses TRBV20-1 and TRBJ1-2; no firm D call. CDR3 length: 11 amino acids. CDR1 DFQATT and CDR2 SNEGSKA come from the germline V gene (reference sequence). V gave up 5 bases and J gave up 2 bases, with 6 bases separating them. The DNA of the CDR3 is TGCAGTGCTGGGCGCAACTATGGCTACACCTTC. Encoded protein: CSAGRNYGYTF.

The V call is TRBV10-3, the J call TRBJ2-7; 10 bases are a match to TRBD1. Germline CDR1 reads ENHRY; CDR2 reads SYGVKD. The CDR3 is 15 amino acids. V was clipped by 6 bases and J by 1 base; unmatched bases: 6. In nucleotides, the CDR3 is TGTGCCATCAGGATGGAGGACAGGGGGTCCTACGAGCAGTACTTC. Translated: CAIRMEDRGSYEQYF.

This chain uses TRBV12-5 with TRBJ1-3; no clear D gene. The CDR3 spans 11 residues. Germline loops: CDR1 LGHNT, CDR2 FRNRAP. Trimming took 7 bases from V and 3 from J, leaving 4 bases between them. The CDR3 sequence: CASAVGNTIYF. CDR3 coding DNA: TGTGCTAGTGCCGTTGGAAACACCATATATTTT.

The CDR3 loop is CASSQLKGGSGANVLTF. For the CDR3, the DNA is TGTGCCAGCAGCCAACTGAAGGGGGGCTCTGGGGCCAACGTCCTGACTTTC. The V call is TRBV4-2, the J call TRBJ2-6; either TRBD1 or TRBD2 may supply D (6 bases each). The CDR3 has 17 residues. From germline, CDR1 is LGHNA and CDR2 YNFKEQ. V dropped 2 bases and J dropped 0 bases, with 11 bases sitting between them.

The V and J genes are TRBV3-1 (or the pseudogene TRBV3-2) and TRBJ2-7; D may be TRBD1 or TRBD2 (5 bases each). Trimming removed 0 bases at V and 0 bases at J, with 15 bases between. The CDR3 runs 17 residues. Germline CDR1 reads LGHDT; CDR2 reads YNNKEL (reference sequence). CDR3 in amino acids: CASSQEGWGYSSYEQYF. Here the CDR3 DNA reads TGTGCCAGCAGCCAAGAGGGCTGGGGGTACAGCTCCTACGAGCAGTACTTC.

Here the CDR3 DNA reads TGTGCCAGCAGCTTAACGTGGGGCACAGATACGCAGTATTTT. This translates into CASSLTWGTDTQYF. This chain uses TRBV9 with TRBJ2-3; D is unclear. The germline gives CDR1 SGDLS, CDR2 YYNGEE. The CDR3 is made up of 14 amino acids. The V and J ends lost 4 bases and 1 base respectively, with 10 bases between them.

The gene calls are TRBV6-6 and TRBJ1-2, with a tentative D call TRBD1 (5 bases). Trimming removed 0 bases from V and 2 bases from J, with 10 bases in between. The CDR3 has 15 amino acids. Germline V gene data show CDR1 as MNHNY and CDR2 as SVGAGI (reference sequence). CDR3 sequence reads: CASSYSSGTNYGYTF. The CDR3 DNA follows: TGTGCCAGCAGTTACTCCTCAGGGACCAACTATGGCTACACCTTC.

In nucleotides, the CDR3 is TGTGCCAGTAGTACAGGGACATCTGGGGCCAACGTCCTGACTTTC. Translated, it gives CASSTGTSGANVLTF. The chain employs TRBV19 and TRBJ2-6, with D possibly matching TRBD1 (6 bases). This CDR3 has 15 residues. Per the germline V gene, CDR1 is LNHDA and CDR2 is SQIVND (reference sequence). Trimming removed 4 bases from V and 1 base from J, with 8 bases in between.

Here the CDR3 DNA reads TGTGCCAGCACCATAACACGGTCAGGCGAGCTGTTTTTT. Translation gives CASTITRSGELFF. This chain joins TRBV11-2 and TRBJ2-2; D is unresolved. The CDR3 is 13 amino acids. Germline lookup yields CDR1 SGHAT and CDR2 FQNNGV. V was clipped by 7 bases and J by 11 bases, with 17 bases between them.

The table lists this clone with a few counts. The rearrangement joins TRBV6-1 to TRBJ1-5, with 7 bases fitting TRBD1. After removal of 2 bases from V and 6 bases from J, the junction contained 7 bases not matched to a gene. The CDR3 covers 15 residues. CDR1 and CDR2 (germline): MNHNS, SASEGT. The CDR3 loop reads CASSEMLEGAQPQHF. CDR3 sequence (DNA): TGTGCCAGCAGTGAAATGTTGGAGGGGGCTCAGCCCCAGCATTTT.